This T cell receptor (beta chain) comes out of a study of circulating tumor DNA in untreated peripheral T-cell lymphoma. The table lists this clone with a count of one. The germline gives CDR1 GTSNPN, CDR2 SVGIG (reference sequence). There are 11 residues in the CDR3. V lost 0 bases, J lost 3 bases, and 3 bases lay in between. TCRdb's table, derived via immunoSEQ multiplex PCR, lists solely in-frame clones and lacks some. The sample records about 10,000 clones, about 80% being singletons. Sequencing was done on a sample of tumor tissue. The V call is TRBV30, the J call TRBJ2-7; no firm D call. The source of this sequence is a human donor with peripheral T-cell lymphoma. DNA for the CDR3: TGTGCCTGGAGTGTCAGCTACGAGCAGTACTTC. Its protein product is CAWSVSYEQYF.